This section outlines one TCR beta chain sequence together with its context. Methods used by the authors: Amplification with reference gene primers provided the estimates of nucleated cell counts. Sequencing was performed with immunoSEQ multiplex PCR; in TCRdb, only in-frame clones are kept and a portion is missing. V and J calls and clone size are copied from that table; D and trimming were computed from the DNA. Of hundreds of thousands of clones listed, around 87% were seen once; the top ten hold 2% to 2.5%. The CDR3 spans 16 residues. Germline CDR1 SEHNR, CDR2 FQNEAQ (reference sequence). Trimming stripped 1 base from V and 8 bases from J, with 15 bases between. This sample was included in a study of blood T cell repertoires in COVID-19. Whole-study context: Sources were T cells, B-cell-depleted T cells, or PBMCs; the material itself was cDNA or gDNA.

This chain connects TRBV7-9 to TRBJ1-6, with a tentative D call TRBD1 (5 bases). The sample was peripheral blood. This clonotype was sampled from a woman between 50 and 59 years old who had recovered from COVID-19. Written as DNA, the CDR3 is TGTGCCAGCAGCTTAGGAAGGGGATTAAGGGATTCACCCCTCCACTTT. This sequence encodes CASSLGRGLRDSPLHF.